The T cell receptor beta chain described here comes from a study of blood T cells in healthy people across ages. Study conclusions and caveats: Age brought a roughly linear fall in TCR beta diversity measured per million T cells. From one million sequenced T cells, diversity estimates were lower bounds.

Combining a sample-barcoded 5' primer with a J-beta primer mix, a second PCR ran for about 7 to 11 cycles. Via MiXCR, TCRdb re-called the 5' RACE reads, giving one row per CDR3 protein. The table lists hundreds of thousands of distinct CDR3 sequences, 62% of them singletons. Each of the donors had ten milliliters of peripheral blood drawn into EDTA-treated Vacutainer tubes. There are 16 residues in the CDR3. The V gene lost 0 bases and the J gene lost 11 bases, with 25 bases spanning the gap. Germline V gives CDR1 DFQATT, CDR2 SNEGSKA (reference sequence). This clonotype was detected once. The target antigen is unknown.

The clonotype comes from a man aged 25 to 40 in good health. The chain is built from TRBV20-1 and TRBJ2-5; tentatively, D is TRBD1 or TRBD2 (5 bases each). The material sequenced was blood. The CDR3 is CSARDSFGTLWNEQYF. CDR3 nucleotides: TGCAGTGCTAGAGACTCTTTTGGGACCCTGTGGAATGAGCAGTACTTC.